The text below deals with one T cell receptor (beta chain). Clones were sequenced by immunoSEQ multiplex PCR, and TCRdb holds only the in-frame ones, with some missing. The sample records tens of thousands of clones, about 83% being singletons. This entry comes from a study of blood T cell repertoires in COVID-19. Overall study context: PBMCs, B-cell-depleted T cells, or T cells provided the cDNA or gDNA that made up the material.

CDR1 SGHTA and CDR2 FQGTGA come from the germline V gene. V was cut by 2 bases and J by 6 bases, with 10 bases left in between. The CDR3 runs to 13 residues. The V gene is TRBV7-3, the J gene TRBJ1-2; tentative D call: TRBD1 (5 bases). Sequencing used peripheral blood. The source is a woman aged 80 or over with acute or convalescent COVID-19. The CDR3 reads CASSLQGGDGYTF. As DNA, the CDR3 is TGTGCCAGCAGCTTACAGGGAGGGGATGGCTACACCTTC.